This TCR beta chain is drawn from a study of cytomegalovirus exposure and HLA in healthy donors. Findings and caveats of the study: Per a prior analysis, the majority of TCR beta V segments were productive roughly 90% or roughly 30% of the time.

There are 15 residues in the CDR3. Germline V gives CDR1 KGHSH, CDR2 LQKENI. The V gene end was trimmed by 2 bases and the J gene end by 7 bases; junction bases not matched to a gene: 6. When sampled, the donors appeared nominally healthy, though they likely had unrecorded immune exposures. About this clone itself: Its specificity is not known.

Researchers ran the PCR with 60 Vbeta and 13 Jbeta primers. Clones were read by immunoSEQ multiplex PCR, and TCRdb kept only the in-frame ones, dropping some. The sample yields 200,000 to 250,000 clones, roughly three quarters seen once. Material: PBMCs. The chain couples TRBV18 to TRBJ2-1; 9 nucleotides match TRBD2. This clonotype was obtained from a man over 45 in good health and CMV-seronegative. CDR3 bases: TGTGCCAGCTCACCATTAGCGGGAGTCGGAAATGAGCAGTTCTTC. This gives the protein CASSPLAGVGNEQFF. The full variable domain, its missing parts supplied by reference TRBV18 and TRBJ2-1, is NAGVMQNPRHLVRRRGQEARLRCSPMKGHSHVYWYRQLPEEGLKFMVYLQKENIIDESGMPKERFSAEFPKEGPSILRIQQVVRGDSAAYFCASSPLAGVGNEQFFGPGTRLTVL.